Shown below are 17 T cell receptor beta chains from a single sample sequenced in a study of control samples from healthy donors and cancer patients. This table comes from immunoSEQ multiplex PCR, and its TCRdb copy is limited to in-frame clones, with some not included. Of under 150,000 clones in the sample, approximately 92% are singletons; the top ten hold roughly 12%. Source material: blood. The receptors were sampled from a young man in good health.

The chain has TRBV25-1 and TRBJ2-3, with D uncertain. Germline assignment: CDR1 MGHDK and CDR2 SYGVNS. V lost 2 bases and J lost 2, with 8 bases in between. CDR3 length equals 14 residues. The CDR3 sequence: CASSEVGNTDTQYF. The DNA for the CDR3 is TGTGCCAGCAGTGAAGTCGGCAACACAGATACGCAGTATTTT. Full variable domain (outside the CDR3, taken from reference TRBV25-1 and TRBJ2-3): EADIYQTPRYLVIGTGKKITLECSQTMGHDKMYWYQQDPGMELHLIHYSYGVNSTEKGDLSSESTVSRIRTEHFPLTLESARPSHTSQYLCASSEVGNTDTQYFGPGTRLTVL.

The CDR3, as DNA: TGCGCCAGCAGCTTAGAGTCGAATTCTGAAGCTTTCTTT. It encodes CASSLESNSEAFF. The chain recombines TRBV5-1 with TRBJ1-1; D gene unclear. CDR1 is SGHRS and CDR2 is YFSETQ in the germline V gene. CDR3 length: 13 amino acids. Deletions cut 2 bases from V and 6 bases from J, with 11 bases between.

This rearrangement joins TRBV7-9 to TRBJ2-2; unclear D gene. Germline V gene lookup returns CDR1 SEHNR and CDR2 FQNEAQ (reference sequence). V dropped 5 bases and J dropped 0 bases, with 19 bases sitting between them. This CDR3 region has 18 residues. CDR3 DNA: TGTGCCAGCAGCCCCTCCCGGGCCGGCATAGCGAACACCGGGGAGCTGTTTTTT. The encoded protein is CASSPSRAGIANTGELFF.

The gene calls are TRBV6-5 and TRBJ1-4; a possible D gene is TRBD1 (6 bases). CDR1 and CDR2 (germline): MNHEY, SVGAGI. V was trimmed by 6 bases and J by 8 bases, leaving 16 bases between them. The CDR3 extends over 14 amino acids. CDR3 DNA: TGTGCCAGCAGCAAAACAGGGTCAGGGGAAAAACTGTTTTTT. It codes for CASSKTGSGEKLFF.

Written as DNA, the CDR3 is TGTGCCAGCAGCTTAGCCGGGTACACCGGGGAGCTGTTTTTT. This translates into CASSLAGYTGELFF. The rearrangement uses TRBV11-2 and TRBJ2-2; D is unclear. Germline CDR1 reads SGHAT; CDR2 reads FQNNGV. The V and J ends lost 1 base and 3 bases respectively, with 6 bases between them. The CDR3 runs to 14 residues.

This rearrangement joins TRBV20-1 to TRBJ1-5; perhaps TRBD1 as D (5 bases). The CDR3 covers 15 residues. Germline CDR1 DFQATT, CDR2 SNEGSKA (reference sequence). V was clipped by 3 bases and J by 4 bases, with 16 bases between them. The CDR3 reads CSASVNPGRNQPQHF. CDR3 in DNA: TGCAGTGCTAGTGTTAACCCGGGACGGAATCAGCCCCAGCATTTT.

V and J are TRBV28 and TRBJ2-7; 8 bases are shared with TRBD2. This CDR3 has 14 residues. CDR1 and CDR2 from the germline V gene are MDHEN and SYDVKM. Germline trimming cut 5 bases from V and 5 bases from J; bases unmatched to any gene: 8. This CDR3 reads CASSPGGGGNEQYF. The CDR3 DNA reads TGTGCCAGCAGTCCCGGGGGGGGTGGAAACGAGCAGTACTTC.

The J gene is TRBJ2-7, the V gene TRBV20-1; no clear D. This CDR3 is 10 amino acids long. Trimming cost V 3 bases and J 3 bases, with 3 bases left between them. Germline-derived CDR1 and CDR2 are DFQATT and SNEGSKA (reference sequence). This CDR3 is CSARDYEQYF. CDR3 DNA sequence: TGCAGTGCTAGGGACTACGAGCAGTACTTC.

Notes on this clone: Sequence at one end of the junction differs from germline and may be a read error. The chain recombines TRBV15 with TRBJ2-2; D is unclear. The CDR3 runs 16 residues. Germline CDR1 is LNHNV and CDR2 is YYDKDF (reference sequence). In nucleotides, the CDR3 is TGTGCCACCAGTCCGGGCTCTGAACCGAAGACCGGGGAGCTGTTTTTT. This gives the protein CATSPGSEPKTGELFF.

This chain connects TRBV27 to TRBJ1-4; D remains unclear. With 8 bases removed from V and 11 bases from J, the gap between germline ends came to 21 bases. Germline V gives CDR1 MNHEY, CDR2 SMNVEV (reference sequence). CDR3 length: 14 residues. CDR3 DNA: TGTGCCAGCCACCACACCGGGTTTGTGGGGAAACTGTTTTTT. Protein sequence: CASHHTGFVGKLFF.

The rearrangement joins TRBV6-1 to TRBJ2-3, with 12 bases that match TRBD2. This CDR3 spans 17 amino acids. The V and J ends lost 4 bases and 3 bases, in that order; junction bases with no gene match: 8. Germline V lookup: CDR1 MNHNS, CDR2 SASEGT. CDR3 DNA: TGTGCCAGCAGTGCACTAGCGGGAGGAGTGTCAACAGATACGCAGTATTTT. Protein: CASSALAGGVSTDTQYF.

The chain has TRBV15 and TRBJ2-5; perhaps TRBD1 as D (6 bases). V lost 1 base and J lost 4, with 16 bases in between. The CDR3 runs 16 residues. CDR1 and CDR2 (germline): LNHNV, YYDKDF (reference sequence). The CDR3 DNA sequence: TGTGCCACCAGCAGAGCTGGTGGGGGCGCCGGAGAGACCCAGTACTTC. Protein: CATSRAGGGAGETQYF.

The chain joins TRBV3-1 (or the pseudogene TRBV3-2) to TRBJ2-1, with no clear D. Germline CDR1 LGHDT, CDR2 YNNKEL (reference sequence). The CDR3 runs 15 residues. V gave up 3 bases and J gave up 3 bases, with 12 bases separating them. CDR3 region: CASSHGAVSYNEQFF. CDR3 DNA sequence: TGTGCCAGCAGCCATGGTGCTGTGAGCTACAATGAGCAGTTCTTC.

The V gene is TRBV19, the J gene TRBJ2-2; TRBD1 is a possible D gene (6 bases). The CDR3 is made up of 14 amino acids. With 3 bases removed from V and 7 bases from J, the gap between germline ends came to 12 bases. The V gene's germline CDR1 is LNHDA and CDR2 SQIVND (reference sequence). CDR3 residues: CASSIDTGRGELFF. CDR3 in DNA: TGTGCCAGTAGTATTGATACAGGGCGCGGGGAGCTGTTTTTT.

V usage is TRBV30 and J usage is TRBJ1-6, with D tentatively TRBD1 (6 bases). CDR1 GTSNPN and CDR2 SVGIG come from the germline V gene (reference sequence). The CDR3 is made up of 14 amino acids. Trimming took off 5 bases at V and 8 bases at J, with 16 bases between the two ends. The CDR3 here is CAWSLTGSHSPLHF. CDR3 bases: TGTGCCTGGTCCCTCACAGGGTCTCATTCACCCCTCCACTTT.

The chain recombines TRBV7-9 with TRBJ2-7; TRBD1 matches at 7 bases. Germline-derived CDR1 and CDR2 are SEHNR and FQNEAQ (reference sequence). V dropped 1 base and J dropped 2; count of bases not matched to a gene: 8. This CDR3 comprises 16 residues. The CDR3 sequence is CASSLGEGQAAYEQYF. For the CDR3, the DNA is TGTGCCAGCAGCTTAGGGGAAGGACAGGCGGCCTACGAGCAGTACTTC. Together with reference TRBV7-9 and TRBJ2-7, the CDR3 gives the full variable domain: DTGVSQNPRHKITKRGQNVTFRCDPISEHNRLYWYRQTLGQGPEFLTYFQNEAQLEKSRLLSDRFSAERPKGSFSTLEIQRTEQGDSAMYLCASSLGEGQAAYEQYFGPGTRLTVT.

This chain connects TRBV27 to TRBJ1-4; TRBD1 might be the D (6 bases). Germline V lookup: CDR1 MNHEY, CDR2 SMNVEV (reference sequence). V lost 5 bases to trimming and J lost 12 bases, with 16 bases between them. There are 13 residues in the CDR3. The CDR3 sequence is CASSIRRGRELFF. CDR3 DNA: TGTGCCAGCAGTATTCGTAGGGGGAGGGAACTGTTTTTT.